These 26 T cell receptor beta chains share one sample of origin, sequenced in a study of blood T cell repertoires in COVID-19. Sequencing used immunoSEQ multiplex PCR; TCRdb keeps in-frame clones, though not all of them. The table lists a few hundred thousand clones, approximately 86% of them singletons. Sequencing used PBMCs or T cells enriched from blood (not recorded which). These receptors came from a woman aged 25 to 39 who had been exposed to COVID-19.

Concerning this clone itself: In the same sample, other DNA sequences code for this CDR3. The rearrangement links TRBV6-5 to TRBJ1-6; D uncertain. With 6 bases removed from V and 0 bases from J, the gap between germline ends came to 9 bases. Germline lookup yields CDR1 MNHEY and CDR2 SVGAGI. The CDR3 consists of 15 residues. CDR3 DNA sequence: TGTGCCAGCAGGGGCGGGAGCTCCTATAATTCACCCCTCCACTTT. This sequence encodes CASRGGSSYNSPLHF.

The chain is built from TRBV11-2 and TRBJ2-7; a weak D match, TRBD2 (7 bases). Trimming removed 3 bases from V and 5 bases from J, with 20 bases in between. CDR1 and CDR2 from the germline V gene are SGHAT and FQNNGV. The CDR3 length is 16 residues. The CDR3: CASSFSPTGTIDEQYF. The CDR3 DNA reads as TGTGCCAGCAGCTTTAGTCCAACAGGGACTATCGACGAGCAGTACTTC.

The rearrangement joins TRBV7-8 to TRBJ2-1; 7 bases agree with TRBD1. Germline values: CDR1 SGHVS, CDR2 FQNEAQ. V gave up 5 bases and J gave up 5 bases; unmatched junction bases: 12. This CDR3 contains 16 residues. The CDR3 loop is CASSPITGVEDNEQFF. The CDR3 DNA reads TGTGCCAGCAGCCCGATTACAGGGGTGGAGGACAATGAGCAGTTCTTC.

The chain joins TRBV27 to TRBJ2-1; D ambiguous. The germline V gene encodes CDR1 MNHEY and CDR2 SMNVEV (reference sequence). The CDR3 extends over 13 amino acids. Trimming shortened V by 5 bases and J by 1 base, and 6 bases separated the two germline ends. Written as DNA, the CDR3 is TGTGCCAGCAGTCTAAATTCCTACAATGAGCAGTTCTTC. It translates to CASSLNSYNEQFF.

The gene calls are TRBV5-1 and TRBJ1-6; a possible D gene is TRBD1 (5 bases). Deletions cut 3 bases from V and 7 bases from J, with 14 bases between. The germline gives CDR1 SGHRS, CDR2 YFSETQ. This CDR3 spans 15 amino acids. CDR3 in amino acids: CASSSVGPENSPLHF. The CDR3 nucleotides read TGCGCCAGCAGCTCGGTGGGGCCGGAGAATTCACCCCTCCACTTT.

The V call is TRBV27, the J call TRBJ2-3, with 14 bases fitting TRBD2. CDR3 length: 17 residues. V lost 5 bases and J lost 2; bases outside the gene matches: 6. Germline values: CDR1 MNHEY, CDR2 SMNVEV (reference sequence). CDR3 loop: CASSRGTSGRNTDTQYF. CDR3 DNA sequence: TGTGCCAGCAGTCGCGGGACTAGCGGGAGAAACACAGATACGCAGTATTTT.

The chain recombines TRBV10-3 with TRBJ2-6; the match to TRBD2 covers 13 bases. Losses at the gene ends were 3 bases for V and 0 bases for J; bases not matched to a gene: 5. CDR1 is ENHRY and CDR2 is SYGVKD in the germline V gene. This CDR3 spans 19 amino acids. CDR3 nucleotide sequence: TGTGCCATCAGTGACGGACTAGCGGGGGAAACCTCTGGGGCCAACGTCCTGACTTTC. Translated, it gives CAISDGLAGETSGANVLTF.

This clone came up a few times. The sample carries other DNA sequences with the same CDR3. This chain connects TRBV4-1 to TRBJ1-2; TRBD1 agrees at 7 bases. J was trimmed by 3 bases and V by 4 bases; bases with no gene match: 5. The CDR3 length is 14 residues. From germline, CDR1 is MGHRA and CDR2 YSYEKL. This CDR3 is CASSPTGQDYGYTF. The CDR3 DNA reads as TGCGCCAGCAGCCCGACTGGACAGGACTATGGCTACACCTTC.

The V gene is TRBV3-1 (or the pseudogene TRBV3-2), the J gene TRBJ1-3, with TRBD1 identical over 10 bases. This CDR3 comprises 17 residues. Per germline, CDR1 LGHDT and CDR2 YNNKEL (reference sequence). V dropped 4 bases and J dropped 0; count of bases not matched to a gene: 6. The CDR3 region has the DNA TGTGCCAGCAGCCGCCCTAGGACAGGGGGCTCTGGAAACACCATATATTTT. It codes for CASSRPRTGGSGNTIYF.

V and J are TRBV14 and TRBJ2-4; D not resolved. Trimming removed 3 bases from V and 0 bases from J, with 9 bases in between. Germline values: CDR1 SGHDN, CDR2 FVKESK. This CDR3 comprises 15 residues. The CDR3 sequence is CASSHSRGAKNIQYF. The CDR3 region has the DNA TGTGCCAGCAGCCATTCCCGCGGAGCCAAAAACATTCAGTACTTC.

In its sample, this clone was seen once. V and J are TRBV19 and TRBJ2-5, with 10 bases aligning to TRBD2. Trimming removed 3 bases from V and 2 bases from J; junction bases left unmatched: 3. The CDR3 sequence is 15 residues long. CDR1 is LNHDA, CDR2 SQIVND, per germline (reference sequence). CDR3 loop: CASSMGSGGQETQYF. CDR3 bases: TGTGCCAGTAGTATGGGTAGCGGGGGGCAAGAGACCCAGTACTTC.

V gene TRBV3-1 (or the pseudogene TRBV3-2) combines with J gene TRBJ2-1; 7 bases line up with TRBD1. The CDR3 runs 15 residues. With 4 bases clipped from V and 3 bases from J, the junction kept 6 bases outside the gene matches. Germline-derived CDR1 and CDR2 are LGHDT and YNNKEL (reference sequence). Here the CDR3 DNA reads TGTGCCAGCAGCCGTGGACAGGACAACTACAATGAGCAGTTCTTC. Its protein product is CASSRGQDNYNEQFF.

J is TRBJ1-4 and V is TRBV9, with D tentatively TRBD1 (6 bases). This CDR3 spans 15 amino acids. Germline lookup yields CDR1 SGDLS and CDR2 YYNGEE. Deletions cut 0 bases from V and 2 bases from J, with 8 bases between. The CDR3 nucleotides read TGTGCCAGCAGCGTAGCAGGGGCGACTAATGAAAAACTGTTTTTT. It specifies CASSVAGATNEKLFF.

The rearrangement uses TRBV5-1 and TRBJ2-5, with 12 bases lining up with TRBD1. Germline V CDR1 and CDR2: SGHRS, YFSETQ. J lost 4 bases, V lost 3 bases, and 10 bases had no gene match. The CDR3 has 17 amino acids. CDR3 coding DNA: TGCGCCAGCAGCTCCAAGGGGACAGGGGGCCTGGGAGAGACCCAGTACTTC. Its translation is CASSSKGTGGLGETQYF.

This clone has only one observation. CDR3 in DNA: TGTGCCAGCAGCGACAGGGGAGGCTCACCCCTCCACTTT. Protein product: CASSDRGGSPLHF. This chain links TRBV2 with TRBJ1-6; 8 bases fit TRBD1. V was clipped by 6 bases and J by 10 bases; unmatched bases: 5. CDR1 SNHLY and CDR2 FYNNEI come from the germline V gene. The CDR3 covers 13 residues.

The rearrangement links TRBV2 to TRBJ2-5; D call uncertain. Germline CDR1 and CDR2: SNHLY and FYNNEI. V was pared by 3 bases and J by 3 bases, with 8 bases between. The CDR3 totals 13 residues. The CDR3 protein is CASSESVEETQYF. CDR3 DNA sequence: TGTGCCAGCAGTGAGTCGGTAGAAGAGACCCAGTACTTC.

This sequence joins TRBV5-1 and TRBJ1-4; 8 nucleotides align to TRBD1. From germline, CDR1 is SGHRS and CDR2 YFSETQ. Trimming at V came to 3 bases and at J to 4 bases, leaving 2 bases not matched to a gene. CDR3 length: 14 residues. The CDR3 DNA sequence: TGCGCCAGCAGCTCAGGGGGCTTTAATGAAAAACTGTTTTTT. Amino acids: CASSSGGFNEKLFF.

CDR3 sequence: CASSSTTTAGSNYGYTF. In nucleotides, the CDR3 is TGCGCCAGCAGCTCCACCACAACAGCCGGATCTAACTATGGCTACACCTTC. This rearrangement joins TRBV5-1 to TRBJ1-2, with D unclear. Germline CDR1 SGHRS, CDR2 YFSETQ. This CDR3 contains 17 residues. V dropped 3 bases and J dropped 0 bases, with 18 bases sitting between them.

CDR3 DNA sequence: TGTGCCAGCAACCCCTCGGGCAGGGAAACTGAAGCTTTCTTT. Amino acid sequence: CASNPSGRETEAFF. The chain links TRBV2 to TRBJ1-1; D may be TRBD1 (5 bases). CDR3 length: 14 residues. CDR1 and CDR2 (germline): SNHLY, FYNNEI. V shed 7 bases and J shed 5 bases, with 17 bases lying between them.

The V call is TRBV9, the J call TRBJ1-2, with D possibly being TRBD1 (6 bases). The CDR3 is 14 amino acids. CDR1 and CDR2 (germline): SGDLS, YYNGEE. The V end was cut by 0 bases, the J end by 3 bases, with 9 bases between. This CDR3 reads CASSVGAGDYGYTF. The CDR3 DNA reads as TGTGCCAGCAGCGTAGGGGCAGGGGACTATGGCTACACCTTC. Full variable domain (outside the CDR3, taken from reference TRBV9 and TRBJ1-2): DSGVTQTPKHLITATGQRVTLRCSPRSGDLSVYWYQQSLDQGLQFLIQYYNGEERAKGNILERFSAQQFPDLHSELNLSSLELGDSALYFCASSVGAGDYGYTFGSGTRLTVV.

V gene TRBV18 combines with J gene TRBJ1-6; TRBD1 aligns across 10 bases. CDR1 KGHSH and CDR2 LQKENI come from the germline V gene. J gave up 7 bases and V 4 bases, and 1 base lay outside the gene matches. The CDR3 length is 14 residues. The CDR3 DNA follows: TGTGCCAGCTCACAGGGACAGGGGAATTCACCCCTCCACTTT. Translation gives CASSQGQGNSPLHF.

The chain couples TRBV5-1 to TRBJ1-3; the D gene is possibly TRBD1 (6 bases). Per the germline V gene, CDR1 is SGHRS and CDR2 is YFSETQ. The CDR3 is made up of 13 amino acids. Trimming removed 4 bases from V and 2 bases from J, with 7 bases in between. DNA for the CDR3: TGCGCCAGCAGCCGGGACACTGGAAACACCATATATTTT. This encodes CASSRDTGNTIYF.

The chain uses TRBV28 and TRBJ2-7; 7 nucleotides agree with TRBD1. Germline CDR1 and CDR2: MDHEN and SYDVKM. This CDR3 spans 15 amino acids. The ends lost 5 bases at V and 0 bases at J; junction bases unmatched: 7. The CDR3 spells CASSPWDSSSYEQYF. The CDR3 nucleotides are TGTGCCAGCAGTCCCTGGGACAGTTCCTCCTACGAGCAGTACTTC.

The chain uses TRBV18 and TRBJ2-6; possible D gene TRBD1, 5 bases. Germline values: CDR1 KGHSH, CDR2 LQKENI. V was trimmed by 3 bases and J by 2 bases, leaving 8 bases between them. The length of the CDR3 is 15 residues. CDR3 bases: TGTGCCAGCTCACCGGCCAGGGCTGGGGCCAACGTCCTGACTTTC. Encoded protein: CASSPARAGANVLTF.

The chain recombines TRBV7-8 with TRBJ2-3; D is ambiguous. The germline CDR1 and CDR2 sequences are SGHVS and FQNEAQ. V lost 5 bases to trimming and J lost 1 base, with 4 bases between them. The CDR3 sequence is 12 residues long. The CDR3 DNA reads as TGTGCCAGCAGCCCAGGCACAGATACGCAGTATTTT. Translating it yields CASSPGTDTQYF.

The chain is built from TRBV19 and TRBJ2-3, with TRBD1 matching 7 bases. From germline, CDR1 is LNHDA and CDR2 SQIVND (reference sequence). The CDR3 has 16 amino acids. V shed 4 bases and J 1 base; nucleotides not matched to a gene: 8. CDR3 DNA sequence: TGTGCCAGTAGTAAGCGGACAGGTCGCCGCACAGATACGCAGTATTTT. Its translation: CASSKRTGRRTDTQYF.